The source of this T cell receptor (beta chain) is a study of PD-1 blockade in classical Hodgkin lymphoma. Time point: newly diagnosed, previously untreated cHL patient sample. Applied to thawed PBMCs, magnetic negative selection was the method used to isolate CD8+ T cells. The CDR3 runs to 17 residues. Germline CDR1 and CDR2: SGHVS and FQNEAQ. Deletions cut 0 bases from V and 3 bases from J, with 12 bases between. Libraries were prepared by immunoSEQ multiplex PCR; TCRdb keeps only in-frame clonotypes and omits some of them. Seen here are roughly 10,000 clones, 80% to 90% observed once, and the top ten hold 15%.

The TCR comes from a human donor with classical Hodgkin lymphoma. Sequences were obtained from CD8+ T cells from blood. The chain joins TRBV7-8 to TRBJ1-6; TRBD1 is a possible D gene (5 bases). This chain's CDR3 is CASSLASGRFYNSPLHF. The CDR3 bases are TGTGCCAGCAGCTTAGCTTCGGGACGGTTCTATAATTCACCCCTCCACTTT.